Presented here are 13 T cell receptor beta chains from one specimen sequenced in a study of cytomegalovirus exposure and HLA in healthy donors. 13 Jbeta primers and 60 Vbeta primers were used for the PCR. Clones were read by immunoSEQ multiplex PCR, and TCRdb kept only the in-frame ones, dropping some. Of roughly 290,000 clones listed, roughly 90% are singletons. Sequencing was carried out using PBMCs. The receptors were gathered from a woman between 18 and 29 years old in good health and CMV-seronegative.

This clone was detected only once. DNA for the CDR3: TGTGCCAGCAGCTTAGTACCTAGGCGGGACAGGGACGACGGAGGAGCTTTCTTT. Its protein product is CASSLVPRRDRDDGGAFF. The chain has TRBV11-2 and TRBJ1-1; the match to TRBD1 covers 9 bases. With V trimmed by 1 base and J by 10 bases, 19 bases remained unmatched. This CDR3 is 18 amino acids long. Germline V gene sequence: CDR1 SGHAT, CDR2 FQNNGV.

Written as DNA, the CDR3 is TGTGCCACCCAAAGTCCAGTAGCGGGACACAACAATGAGCAGTTCTTC. This gives the protein CATQSPVAGHNNEQFF. The chain couples TRBV25-1 to TRBJ2-1; 8 bases map to TRBD2. The CDR3 contains 16 residues. Germline CDR1 reads MGHDK; CDR2 reads SYGVNS. Trimming at V came to 10 bases and at J to 5 bases, leaving 16 bases not matched to a gene.

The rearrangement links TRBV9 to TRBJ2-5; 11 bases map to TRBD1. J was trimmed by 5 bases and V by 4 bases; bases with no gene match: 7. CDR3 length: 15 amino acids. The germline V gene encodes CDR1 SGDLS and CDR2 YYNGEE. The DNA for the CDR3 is TGTGCCAGCAGCTCGAGGACAGGGGGCATTGAGACCCAGTACTTC. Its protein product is CASSSRTGGIETQYF.

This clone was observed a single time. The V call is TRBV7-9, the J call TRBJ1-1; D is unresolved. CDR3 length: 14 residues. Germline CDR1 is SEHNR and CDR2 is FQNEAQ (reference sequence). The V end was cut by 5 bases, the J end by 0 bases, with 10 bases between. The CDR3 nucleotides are TGTGCCAGCAGCCCACCGGTCATGAACACTGAAGCTTTCTTT. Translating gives CASSPPVMNTEAFF. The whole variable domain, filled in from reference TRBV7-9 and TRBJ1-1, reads DTGVSQNPRHKITKRGQNVTFRCDPISEHNRLYWYRQTLGQGPEFLTYFQNEAQLEKSRLLSDRFSAERPKGSFSTLEIQRTEQGDSAMYLCASSPPVMNTEAFFGQGTRLTVV.

This CDR3 reads CASSPRIRGRTEAFF. The CDR3 DNA follows: TGTGCCAGCTCACCCCGAATCAGGGGGCGGACTGAAGCTTTCTTT. The chain has TRBV18 and TRBJ1-1; the match to TRBD1 covers 8 bases. From germline, CDR1 is KGHSH and CDR2 LQKENI. V lost 3 bases to trimming and J lost 5 bases; unmatched junction nucleotides: 8. The CDR3 extends over 15 amino acids.

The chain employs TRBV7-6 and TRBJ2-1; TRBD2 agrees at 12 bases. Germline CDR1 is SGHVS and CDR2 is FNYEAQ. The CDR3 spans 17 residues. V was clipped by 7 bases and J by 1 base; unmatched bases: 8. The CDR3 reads CASTPLAGGPSYNEQFF. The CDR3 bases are TGTGCCAGCACCCCACTAGCGGGGGGCCCTTCCTACAATGAGCAGTTCTTC.

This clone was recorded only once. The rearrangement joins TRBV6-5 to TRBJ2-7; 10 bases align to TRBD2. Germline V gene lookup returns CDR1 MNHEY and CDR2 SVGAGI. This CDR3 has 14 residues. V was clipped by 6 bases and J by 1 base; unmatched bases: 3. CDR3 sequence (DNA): TGTGCCAGCAGAACTAGCGGGGAGTCCTACGAGCAGTACTTC. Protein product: CASRTSGESYEQYF.

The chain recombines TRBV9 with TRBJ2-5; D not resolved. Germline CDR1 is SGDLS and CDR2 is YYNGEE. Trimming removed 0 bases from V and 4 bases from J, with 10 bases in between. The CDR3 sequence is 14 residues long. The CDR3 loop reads CASSVESPGETQYF. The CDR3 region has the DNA TGTGCCAGCAGCGTAGAGAGTCCGGGAGAGACCCAGTACTTC.

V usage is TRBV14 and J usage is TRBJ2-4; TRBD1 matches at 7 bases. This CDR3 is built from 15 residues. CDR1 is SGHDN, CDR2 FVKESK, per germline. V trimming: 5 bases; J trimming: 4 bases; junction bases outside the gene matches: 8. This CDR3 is CASSKPTGSKNIQYF. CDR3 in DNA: TGTGCCAGCAGCAAACCGACAGGGTCTAAAAACATTCAGTACTTC.

The CDR3 loop reads CASGTAYNEQFF. The CDR3 bases are TGTGCCTCCGGGACAGCATACAATGAGCAGTTCTTC. The genes are TRBV28 and TRBJ2-1; 7 bases align to TRBD1. Germline-derived CDR1 and CDR2 are MDHEN and SYDVKM. CDR3 length: 12 amino acids. The V gene end was trimmed by 11 bases and the J gene end by 4 bases; junction bases not matched to a gene: 5.

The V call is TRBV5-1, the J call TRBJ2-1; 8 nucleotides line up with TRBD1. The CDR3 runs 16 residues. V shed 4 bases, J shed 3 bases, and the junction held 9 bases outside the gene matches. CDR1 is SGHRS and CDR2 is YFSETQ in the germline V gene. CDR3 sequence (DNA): TGCGCCAGCAGCCCATCCTTAGGACAGGGCTACAATGAGCAGTTCTTC. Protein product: CASSPSLGQGYNEQFF.

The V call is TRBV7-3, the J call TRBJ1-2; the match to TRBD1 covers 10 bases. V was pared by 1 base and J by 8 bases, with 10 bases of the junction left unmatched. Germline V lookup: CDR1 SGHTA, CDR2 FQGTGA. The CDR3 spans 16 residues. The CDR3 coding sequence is TGTGCCAGCAGCTTAAATCACGGGACAGGGGTCGACGGCTACACCTTC. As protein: CASSLNHGTGVDGYTF.

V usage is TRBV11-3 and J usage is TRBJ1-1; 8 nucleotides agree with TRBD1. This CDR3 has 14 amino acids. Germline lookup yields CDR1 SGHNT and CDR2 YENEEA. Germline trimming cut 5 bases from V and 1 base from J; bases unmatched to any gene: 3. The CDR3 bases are TGTGCCAGCAGCCGGACAGGGTCGAACACTGAAGCTTTCTTT. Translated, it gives CASSRTGSNTEAFF.